This T cell receptor beta chain emerged from a study of blood T cell repertoires in COVID-19. Looking at the study overall: Donors in the United States, Italy and Spain gave samples during acute or convalescent COVID-19. T cells, B-cell-depleted T cells, or PBMCs supplied cDNA or gDNA.

Per the original data handling: Reference gene primer amplification yielded estimated nucleated cell counts. TCRdb keeps only in-frame clones here, not all; method: immunoSEQ multiplex PCR. The V and J calls and the clone size are those of that table, but D and trimming were determined from the DNA. The sample lists about 210,000 clones; roughly 88% were seen once. The V end lost 4 bases, the J end lost 5 bases, and 18 bases lay between the germline ends. The CDR3 consists of 17 residues. CDR1 and CDR2 (germline): MRHNA, SNTAGT. The sample comprised peripheral blood. The clonotype was recovered from a middle-aged man with active or convalescent COVID-19. The chain carries TRBV6-4 and TRBJ1-6, with a weak D call TRBD1 (6 bases). As DNA, the CDR3 is TGTGCCAGCAGTGCACTACAGGGAAATGGGGATAATTCACCCCTCCACTTT. Its protein product is CASSALQGNGDNSPLHF.